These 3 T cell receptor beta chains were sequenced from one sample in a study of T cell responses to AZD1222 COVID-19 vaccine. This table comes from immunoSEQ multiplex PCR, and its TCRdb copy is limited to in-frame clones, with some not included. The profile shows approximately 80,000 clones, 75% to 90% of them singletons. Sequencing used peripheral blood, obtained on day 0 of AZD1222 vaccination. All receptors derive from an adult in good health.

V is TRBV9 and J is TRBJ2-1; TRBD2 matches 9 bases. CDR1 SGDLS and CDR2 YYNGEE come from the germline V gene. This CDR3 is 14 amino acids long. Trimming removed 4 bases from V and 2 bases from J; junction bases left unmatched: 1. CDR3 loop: CASSPSGAYNEQFF. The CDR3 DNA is TGTGCCAGCAGCCCTAGCGGGGCCTACAATGAGCAGTTCTTC.

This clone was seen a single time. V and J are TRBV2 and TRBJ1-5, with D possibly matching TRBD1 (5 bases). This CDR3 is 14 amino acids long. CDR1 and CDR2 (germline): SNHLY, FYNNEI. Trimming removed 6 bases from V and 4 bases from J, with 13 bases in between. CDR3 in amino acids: CASRGTGGNQPQHF. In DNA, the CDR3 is TGTGCCAGCAGGGGGACTGGGGGTAATCAGCCCCAGCATTTT. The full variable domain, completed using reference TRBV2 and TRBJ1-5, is EPEVTQTPSHQVTQMGQEVILRCVPISNHLYFYWYRQILGQKVEFLVSFYNNEISEKSEIFDDQFSVERPDGSNFTLKIRSTKLEDSAMYFCASRGTGGNQPQHFGDGTRLSIL.

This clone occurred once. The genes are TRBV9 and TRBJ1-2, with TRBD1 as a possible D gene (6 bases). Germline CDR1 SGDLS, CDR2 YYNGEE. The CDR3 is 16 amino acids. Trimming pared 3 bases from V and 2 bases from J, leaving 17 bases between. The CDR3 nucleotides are TGTGCCAGCAGCGAGGGGGGCGGGGCCTGGAACTATGGCTACACCTTC. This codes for CASSEGGGAWNYGYTF.